The rows below give T cell receptor beta chains drawn from one sample of a study of Ad26.COV2.S vaccination and SARS-CoV-2 variants. TCRdb's copy holds only in-frame clones and misses some; the assay was immunoSEQ multiplex PCR. The table includes over 110,000 clones, more than 80% detected once. Sequenced material: peripheral blood, taken after recovery from COVID-19. Receptors originate from a human donor who had recovered from COVID-19. Both conserved end residues are trimmed from each CDR3. Fields, in order: V gene, J gene, CDR3 protein.

v_call: TRBV30; j_call: TRBJ1-6; cdr3_aa: AWSVGRGLSPLH
v_call: TRBV28; j_call: TRBJ1-4; cdr3_aa: ASSWESEKLF
v_call: TRBV9; j_call: TRBJ1-4; cdr3_aa: ASSVAATYNEKLF
v_call: TRBV4-1; j_call: TRBJ1-4; cdr3_aa: ASSFRGFVGEKLF
v_call: TRBV5-4; j_call: TRBJ2-1; cdr3_aa: ASSAGAQKLYNEQF
v_call: TRBV19; j_call: TRBJ2-2; cdr3_aa: ASSIRSGELF
v_call: TRBV7-9; j_call: TRBJ1-1; cdr3_aa: ASSSDRLNTEAF
v_call: TRBV7-6; j_call: TRBJ1-6; cdr3_aa: ASSPKQGFTLH
v_call: TRBV4-3; j_call: TRBJ1-5; cdr3_aa: ASSQSINQPQH
v_call: TRBV7-2; j_call: TRBJ2-1; cdr3_aa: ASSASGGYNEQF
v_call: TRBV6-2/TRBV6-3; j_call: TRBJ1-5; cdr3_aa: ASSPSTPGPTH
v_call: TRBV30; j_call: TRBJ1-1; cdr3_aa: AWSVGIQGAIYRNTEAF
v_call: TRBV5-1; j_call: TRBJ1-6; cdr3_aa: ASSLAGRGPPNSPLH
v_call: TRBV12-3/TRBV12-4; j_call: TRBJ2-5; cdr3_aa: ASRKETQY
v_call: TRBV7-2; j_call: TRBJ1-5; cdr3_aa: ASSLTRDNQPQH
v_call: TRBV29-1; j_call: TRBJ1-3; cdr3_aa: SVDEGNTIY
v_call: TRBV7-6; j_call: TRBJ1-3; cdr3_aa: ASSLYPRGSGNTIY
v_call: TRBV7-8; j_call: TRBJ1-2; cdr3_aa: ASSLIISQASYGYT
v_call: TRBV5-1; j_call: TRBJ2-5; cdr3_aa: ASSLVYGLAGGHPIQY
v_call: TRBV11-2; j_call: TRBJ1-4; cdr3_aa: ASSWGQINEKLF
v_call: TRBV19; j_call: TRBJ1-2; cdr3_aa: ASRWGAYGYT
v_call: TRBV19; j_call: TRBJ1-4; cdr3_aa: ASSSRIATNEKLF
v_call: TRBV9; j_call: TRBJ2-1; cdr3_aa: ASSVAVSGGAVEQF
v_call: TRBV25-1; j_call: TRBJ1-1; cdr3_aa: ASTAKPGDTEAF
v_call: TRBV5-4; j_call: TRBJ1-1; cdr3_aa: ASHSTGEDTEAF
v_call: TRBV6-2/TRBV6-3; j_call: TRBJ2-5; cdr3_aa: ASSPTRSILAGAQETQY
v_call: TRBV25-1; j_call: TRBJ1-5; cdr3_aa: ASSEIEGSQPQH
v_call: TRBV15; j_call: TRBJ2-3; cdr3_aa: APVRDTQY
v_call: TRBV29-1; j_call: TRBJ2-1; cdr3_aa: SVRFPGANEQF
v_call: TRBV27; j_call: TRBJ2-1; cdr3_aa: ASSLSGLGNEQF
v_call: TRBV24-1; j_call: TRBJ1-5; cdr3_aa: ATSDGGQPQH
v_call: TRBV10-2; j_call: TRBJ1-2; cdr3_aa: ASTLLTEYGYT
v_call: TRBV5-5; j_call: TRBJ1-4; cdr3_aa: ASSLWGSGKLF
v_call: TRBV2; j_call: TRBJ1-1; cdr3_aa: ASTKGPNTEAF
v_call: TRBV28; j_call: TRBJ2-2; cdr3_aa: ASSLNGTGLAGELF
v_call: TRBV7-9; j_call: TRBJ2-2; cdr3_aa: ASSPGTGAVF
v_call: TRBV18; j_call: TRBJ1-1; cdr3_aa: ASSPRLGSTEAF
v_call: TRBV4-1; j_call: TRBJ2-1; cdr3_aa: ASSPQDQGLGVNEQF
v_call: TRBV10-2; j_call: TRBJ2-7; cdr3_aa: ASSTGHGEQY
v_call: TRBV6-5; j_call: TRBJ1-2; cdr3_aa: ASRQGAGYGYT
v_call: TRBV12-3/TRBV12-4; j_call: TRBJ2-2; cdr3_aa: ASLRTDTGELF
v_call: TRBV28; j_call: TRBJ2-2; cdr3_aa: ASRGQVTGELF
v_call: TRBV28; j_call: TRBJ2-4; cdr3_aa: ASREGWGKNIQY
v_call: TRBV28; j_call: TRBJ2-1; cdr3_aa: ASSGENGAEQF
v_call: TRBV10-2; j_call: TRBJ2-1; cdr3_aa: ASRSRDLRSYNEQF
v_call: TRBV29-1; j_call: TRBJ1-1; cdr3_aa: SAPGPGTSEAF
v_call: TRBV6-2/TRBV6-3; j_call: TRBJ2-7; cdr3_aa: ASSTHRRDGNSYEQY
v_call: TRBV3-1/TRBV3-2; j_call: TRBJ1-2; cdr3_aa: ASSQDPRRNGYT
v_call: TRBV2; j_call: TRBJ2-7; cdr3_aa: ASRGRQVAEEQY
v_call: TRBV19; j_call: TRBJ2-5; cdr3_aa: ASSAGRTGESETQY
v_call: TRBV6-6; j_call: TRBJ2-2; cdr3_aa: ASAERTGELF
v_call: TRBV18; j_call: TRBJ2-3; cdr3_aa: ASSPGDSLGDTQY
v_call: TRBV28; j_call: TRBJ2-7; cdr3_aa: ASSLRQTGGAEQY
v_call: TRBV3-1/TRBV3-2; j_call: TRBJ2-4; cdr3_aa: ASSPSGVGNIQY
v_call: TRBV19; j_call: TRBJ1-1; cdr3_aa: ASSLGLDTEAF